The source of this T cell receptor (beta chain) is a study of T-cell memory formation after mild COVID-19. Points on this clonotype: The target antigen is unknown.

Whole-study findings and limits: Detection of some responders pre-infection suggested pre-existing cross-reactive memory T cells participated. Clones which contracted sat mainly in CM and EM if CD4+, and in EMRA if CD8+.

Trimming cost V 2 bases and J 5 bases, with 9 bases left between them. Germline CDR1 reads MNHEY; CDR2 reads SVGEGT. There are 13 residues in the CDR3. Constant-segment-primed 5'RACE gave TCR alpha and TCR beta cDNA libraries with sample barcodes and UMIs. TCRdb re-called the 5' RACE reads with MiXCR, one entry per CDR3 protein. The sample shows about 340,000 distinct CDR3 sequences, under 25% of them seen only once. This TCR was sampled from an adult woman who had mild COVID-19 (a few samples of this study predate the infection). Cell type and time point are not known. The genes are TRBV6-2 or TRBV6-3 and TRBJ1-1; TRBD1 is a possible D gene (6 bases). The sample comprised PBMCs or a T cell subset sorted from them (not recorded which). This CDR3 reads CASSYGQLTEAFF. The CDR3 region has the DNA TGTGCCAGCAGTTACGGACAGTTAACTGAAGCTTTCTTT.